This TCR beta chain came from a study of blood T cell repertoires in COVID-19. The wider study: Acute and convalescent COVID-19 samples came from the United States, Italy and Spain. T cells, B-cell-depleted T cells, or PBMCs supplied cDNA or gDNA.

Trimming cost V 2 bases and J 5 bases, with 9 bases left between them. Germline V lookup: CDR1 MNHEY, CDR2 SMNVEV (reference sequence). CDR3 size: 13 residues. Authors' methods: Amplifying reference gene primers gave estimates of nucleated cell counts. Measured with immunoSEQ multiplex PCR; TCRdb has only the in-frame clones, and not every one. That table furnishes V, J and clone size, whereas the DNA furnished D and trimming. The table records around 300,000 clones, approximately 91% of them present only once. The TCR sequence derives from a man in his fifties or sixties with acute or convalescent COVID-19. This chain connects TRBV27 to TRBJ1-1; D is unclear. Source material: peripheral blood. The DNA for the CDR3 is TGTGCCAGCAGTTTAGGGAGGAGTACTGAAGCTTTCTTT. It yields the protein CASSLGRSTEAFF.